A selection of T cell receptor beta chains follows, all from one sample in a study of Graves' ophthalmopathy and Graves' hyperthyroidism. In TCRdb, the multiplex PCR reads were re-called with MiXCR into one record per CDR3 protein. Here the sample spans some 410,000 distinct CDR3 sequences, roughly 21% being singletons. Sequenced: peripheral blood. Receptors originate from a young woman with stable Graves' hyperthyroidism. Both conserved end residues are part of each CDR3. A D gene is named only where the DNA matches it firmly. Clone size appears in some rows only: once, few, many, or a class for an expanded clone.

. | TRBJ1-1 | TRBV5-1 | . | CASSLWAGSEAFF | TGCGCCAGCAGCTTGTGGGCTGGTTCTGAAGCTTTCTTT
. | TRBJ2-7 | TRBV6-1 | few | CASSTYRDEQYF | TGTGCCAGCAGCACTTACAGGGACGAGCAGTACTTC
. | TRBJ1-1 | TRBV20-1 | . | CSARDVRGRDTEAFF | TGCAGTGCTAGAGATGTGCGGGGGCGGGACACTGAAGCTTTCTTT
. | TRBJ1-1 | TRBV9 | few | CASSVVAGDMNTEAFF | TGTGCCAGCAGCGTAGTGGCCGGAGATATGAACACTGAAGCTTTCTTT
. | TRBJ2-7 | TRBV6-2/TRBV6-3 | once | CASSGGGQYF | TGTGCCAGCAGCGGAGGTGGGCAGTACTTC
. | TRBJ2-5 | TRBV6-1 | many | CASSGRRAETQYF | TGTGCCAGCAGTGGGAGACGAGCAGAGACCCAGTACTTC
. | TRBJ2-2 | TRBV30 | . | CALQGASGSWGELFF | TGTGCCCTACAGGGGGCTAGCGGGAGTTGGGGGGAGCTGTTTTTT
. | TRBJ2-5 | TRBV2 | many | CASSEGETQYF | TGTGCCAGCAGTGAGGGTGAGACCCAGTACTTC
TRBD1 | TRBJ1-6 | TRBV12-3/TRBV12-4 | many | CASSSTGVGSPLHF | TGTGCCAGCAGCTCGACAGGGGTGGGATCACCCCTCCACTTT
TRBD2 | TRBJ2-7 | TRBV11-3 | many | CASSIDLGLAGGWTLYEQYF | TGTGCCAGCAGCATAGATTTGGGACTAGCGGGAGGTTGGACCTTATACGAGCAGTACTTC
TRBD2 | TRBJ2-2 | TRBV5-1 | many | CASSEPLAANTGELFF | TGCGCCAGCAGCGAACCACTAGCGGCGAACACCGGGGAGCTGTTTTTT
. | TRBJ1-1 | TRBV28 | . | CASSFYGGLRDKAFF | TGTGCCAGCAGTTTTTATGGGGGGCTTCGGGATAAAGCTTTCTTT
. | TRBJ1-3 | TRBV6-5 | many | CASRGTSSGNTIYF | TGTGCCAGCAGGGGGACAAGCTCTGGAAACACCATATATTTT
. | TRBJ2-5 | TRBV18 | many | CASSLGVRVETQYF | TGTGCCAGCTCCCTTGGAGTCAGGGTCGAGACCCAGTACTTC
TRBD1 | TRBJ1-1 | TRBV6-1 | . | CASFPDRAPGNTEAFF | TGTGCCAGCTTCCCCGACAGGGCTCCAGGGAACACTGAAGCTTTCTTT
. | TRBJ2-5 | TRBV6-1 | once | CASSEAGRGWETQYF | TGTGCCAGCAGTGAAGCGGGGCGGGGATGGGAGACCCAGTACTTC
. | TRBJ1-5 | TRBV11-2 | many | CASGGPGVNQPQHF | TGTGCCAGCGGAGGGCCCGGCGTCAATCAGCCCCAGCATTTT
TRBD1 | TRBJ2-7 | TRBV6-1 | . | CASRTGTGAFYEQYF | TGTGCCAGCAGAACTGGGACAGGGGCTTTTTACGAGCAGTACTTC
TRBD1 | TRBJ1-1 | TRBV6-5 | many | CASSPPYQGAGTFF | TGTGCCAGCAGCCCTCCCTATCAGGGGGCGGGTACTTTCTTT
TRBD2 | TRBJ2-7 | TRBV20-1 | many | CSAIGLAGGPGSEQYF | TGCAGTGCTATAGGACTAGCGGGAGGGCCTGGCAGCGAGCAGTACTTC
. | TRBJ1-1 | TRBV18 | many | CASSPGRYTEAFF | TGTGCCAGCTCACCAGGACGTTACACTGAAGCTTTCTTT
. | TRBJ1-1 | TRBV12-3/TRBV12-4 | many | CASSPRRGSTEVFF | TGTGCCAGCAGCCCTCGTCGGGGTTCCACTGAAGTTTTCTTT
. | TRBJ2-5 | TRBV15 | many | CATSRGPRDGQETQYF | TGTGCCACCAGCAGAGGACCCAGGGACGGACAAGAGACCCAGTACTTC
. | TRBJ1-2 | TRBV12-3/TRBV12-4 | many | CASSTLRGNCGYTF | TGTGCCAGCAGTACCCTAAGGGGGAACTGTGGCTACACCTTC
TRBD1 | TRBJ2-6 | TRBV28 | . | CASFKDRTGANVLTF | TGTGCCAGCTTCAAGGACAGGACTGGGGCCAACGTCCTGACTTTC
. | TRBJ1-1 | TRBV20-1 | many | CSAPPNLNTEAFF | TGCAGTGCCCCCCCCAACTTGAACACTGAAGCTTTCTTT
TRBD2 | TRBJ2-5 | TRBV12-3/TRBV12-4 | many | CASSWGGVGQETQYF | TGTGCCAGCAGTTGGGGGGGAGTGGGGCAAGAGACCCAGTACTTC
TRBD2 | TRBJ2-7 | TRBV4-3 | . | CASSQVKSSGRAGYEQYF | TGCGCCAGCAGCCAAGTAAAATCTAGCGGGAGGGCCGGTTACGAGCAGTACTTC
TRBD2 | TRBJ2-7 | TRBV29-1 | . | CSVAFRAGVYEQYF | TGCAGCGTTGCTTTCCGGGCGGGGGTCTACGAGCAGTACTTC
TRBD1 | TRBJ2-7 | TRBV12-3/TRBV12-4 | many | CASNLAGTGGRKQYF | TGTGCCAGCAATTTAGCCGGGACAGGGGGAAGGAAGCAGTACTTC
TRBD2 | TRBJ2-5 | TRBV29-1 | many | CSVEGTSGRLFQETQYF | TGCAGCGTTGAGGGCACTAGCGGGAGATTGTTTCAAGAGACCCAGTACTTC
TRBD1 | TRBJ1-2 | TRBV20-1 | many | CSARTGGFYGYTF | TGCAGTGCTAGAACAGGGGGGTTTTATGGCTACACCTTC
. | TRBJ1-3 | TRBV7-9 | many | CASSSRGRGEIGNTIYF | TGTGCCAGCAGCTCCCGGGGCAGGGGTGAGATCGGCAACACCATATATTTT
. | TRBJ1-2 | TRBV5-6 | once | CASSFRGQGIGYTF | TGTGCCAGCAGCTTCCGCGGACAAGGGATCGGCTACACCTTC
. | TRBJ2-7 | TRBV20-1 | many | CSARGLAGGSRAYEQYF | TGCAGTGCTAGGGGGCTAGCTGGAGGGTCGAGGGCTTACGAGCAGTACTTC
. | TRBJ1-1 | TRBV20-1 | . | CSARRRANTEAFF | TGCAGTGCTAGGCGCAGAGCAAACACTGAAGCTTTCTTT
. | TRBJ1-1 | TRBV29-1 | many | CSVVRAGNTEAFF | TGCAGCGTTGTAAGGGCAGGTAACACTGAAGCTTTCTTT
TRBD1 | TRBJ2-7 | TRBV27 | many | CASSPGQGITYEQYF | TGTGCCAGCAGTCCCGGACAGGGGATCACCTACGAGCAGTACTTC
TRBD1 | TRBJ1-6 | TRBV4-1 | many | CASSQRTGGPPLHF | TGCGCCAGCAGCCAAAGGACAGGAGGTCCACCCCTCCACTTT
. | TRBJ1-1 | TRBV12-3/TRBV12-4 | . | CASSTVGEAFF | TGTGCCAGCAGTACGGTAGGTGAAGCTTTCTTT
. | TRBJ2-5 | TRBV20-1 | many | CSAPYLQETQYF | TGCAGTGCTCCGTATCTACAAGAGACCCAGTACTTC
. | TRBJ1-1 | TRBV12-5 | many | CASGLDLREGEAFF | TGTGCTAGTGGTTTGGACCTAAGGGAGGGAGAAGCTTTCTTT
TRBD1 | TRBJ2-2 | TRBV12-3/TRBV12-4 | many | CASSFRQGAGELFF | TGTGCCAGCAGTTTCCGCCAGGGGGCCGGGGAGCTGTTTTTT
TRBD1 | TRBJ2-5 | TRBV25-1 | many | CASSESEDRGERCYF | TGTGCCAGCAGTGAATCCGAGGACAGGGGGGAACGGTGTTACTTC
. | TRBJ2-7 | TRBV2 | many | CASDPNGAMSYEQYF | TGTGCCAGCGACCCGAATGGGGCTATGAGCTACGAGCAGTACTTC
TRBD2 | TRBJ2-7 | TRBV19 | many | CASSLETSGPALSYEQYF | TGTGCCAGTAGCCTGGAGACTAGCGGGCCCGCACTCTCCTACGAGCAGTACTTC
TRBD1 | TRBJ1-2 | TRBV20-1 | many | CSAREGTASYGYTF | TGCAGTGCTAGAGAGGGGACAGCATCCTATGGCTACACCTTC
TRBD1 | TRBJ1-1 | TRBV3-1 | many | CASSRTGGIEAFF | TGTGCCAGCAGCCGCACAGGGGGCATTGAAGCTTTCTTT
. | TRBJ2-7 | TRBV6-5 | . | CASSYEDLEQYF | TGTGCCAGCAGTTACGAGGACCTCGAGCAGTACTTC
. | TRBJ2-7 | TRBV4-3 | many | CASSQDHRSPYEQYF | TGCGCCAGCAGCCAAGATCACAGGTCCCCCTACGAGCAGTACTTC
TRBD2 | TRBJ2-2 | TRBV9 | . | CASSVNSGSPDTGELFF | TGTGCCAGCAGCGTAAATAGCGGGAGCCCGGACACCGGGGAGCTGTTTTTT
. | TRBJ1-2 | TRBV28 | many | CASNSGRYYGYTF | TGTGCCAGCAACTCAGGGAGGTACTATGGCTACACCTTC
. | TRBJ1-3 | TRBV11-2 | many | CASSLNTAGLWDTIYF | TGTGCCAGCAGCTTAAACACGGCGGGCCTCTGGGACACCATATATTTT
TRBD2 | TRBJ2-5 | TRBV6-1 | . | CASRVRGGRETQYF | TGTGCCAGCAGAGTTCGGGGCGGGAGAGAGACCCAGTACTTC